The present T cell receptor beta chain was sequenced within a study of response to subunit inactivated influenza vaccine. Germline V gene data show CDR1 as MNHEY and CDR2 as SVGEGT. Trimming took 7 bases from V and 4 from J, leaving 11 bases between them. The CDR3 runs to 12 residues. TCRdb analysed the RT-PCR reads with MiXCR anew, one entry per CDR3 protein. The table lists 530,000 or so distinct CDR3 sequences, roughly 27% of them singletons. Study conclusions and caveats: It was the authors' suggestion that each seasonal influenza vaccination recruits few new T cells.

On this clonotype: Antigen unknown.

The sample was CD4+ T cells sorted from PBMCs, taken 4 to 6 days after vaccination. This chain uses TRBV6-2 or TRBV6-3 with TRBJ2-7, with D hard to call. The TCR originated in a man in his forties or fifties who received an inactivated influenza vaccine. DNA for the CDR3: TGTGCCAGCAACACCCCCCCATACGAGCAGTACTTC. This sequence encodes CASNTPPYEQYF.